The 31 T cell receptor beta chains in this list originate from one sample, sequenced in a study of shared clonotypes between healthy human individuals. Sequenced by immunoSEQ multiplex PCR; TCRdb stores in-frame clones only, minus some. The profile covers over 700,000 clones, with 55% to 75% appearing a single time and about 1.8% taken by the ten largest. The sequenced sample consisted of memory CD4+ T cells sorted from blood. The subset: CD45RA-negative fraction. The receptors originated from a woman aged 25 to 39 in good health.

This clone was counted only a few times. V usage is TRBV19 and J usage is TRBJ2-3, with D possibly matching TRBD2 (5 bases). This CDR3 has 13 residues. The V end was cut by 4 bases, the J end by 3 bases, with 8 bases between. Germline V gene sequence: CDR1 LNHDA, CDR2 SQIVND (reference sequence). The CDR3 loop is CASSRGLTDTQYF. In nucleotides, the CDR3 is TGTGCCAGTAGTAGAGGACTGACAGATACGCAGTATTTT.

On this clone itself: One end of the junction fails to match germline, which may point to a read error. This rearrangement joins TRBV10-3 to TRBJ2-7; 10 bases are a match to TRBD2. CDR3 length: 16 amino acids. Per the germline V gene, CDR1 is ENHRY and CDR2 is SYGVKD. The CDR3 DNA sequence: TGTGCCAGCAGTTACTCCTACCTAGCGGGGGTCTACGAGCAGTACTTC. Amino acid sequence: CASSYSYLAGVYEQYF.

Written as DNA, the CDR3 is TGTGCCAGCAGCGTAGAGAGGTCGGGGATTCTAGGATCTGTGGCCAAAAACATTCAGTACTTC. Translated, it gives CASSVERSGILGSVAKNIQYF. The chain carries TRBV9 and TRBJ2-4; tentatively, D is TRBD2 (5 bases). CDR1 and CDR2 (germline): SGDLS, YYNGEE. V was clipped by 0 bases and J by 1 base, with 26 bases between them. There are 21 residues in the CDR3.

This chain joins TRBV28 and TRBJ1-2; 9 bases are shared with TRBD1. Germline loops: CDR1 MDHEN, CDR2 SYDVKM. V dropped 4 bases and J dropped 5; count of bases not matched to a gene: 5. The CDR3 spans 14 residues. This chain's CDR3 is CASSWDRAWYGYTF. CDR3 sequence (DNA): TGTGCCAGCAGTTGGGACAGGGCATGGTATGGCTACACCTTC.

This clone was observed many times. The chain couples TRBV10-3 to TRBJ2-1; D gene ambiguous. The CDR3 runs 14 residues. CDR1 and CDR2 from the germline V gene are ENHRY and SYGVKD. Trimming shortened V by 0 bases and J by 8 bases, and 11 bases separated the two germline ends. CDR3: CAISESGSFYEQFF. In nucleotides, the CDR3 is TGTGCCATCAGTGAGTCTGGTAGCTTCTATGAGCAGTTCTTC.

V usage is TRBV28 and J usage is TRBJ1-4, with D perhaps matching TRBD1 (6 bases). The CDR3 covers 16 residues. Germline V gives CDR1 MDHEN, CDR2 SYDVKM. V was clipped by 10 bases and J by 0 bases, with 18 bases between them. The CDR3: CATSAWGASTNEKLFF. In nucleotides, the CDR3 is TGTGCCACCTCCGCCTGGGGGGCCTCAACTAATGAAAAACTGTTTTTT.

About this clone: This may be a read error: a much more frequent sequence differs by one nucleotide. The CDR3 bases are TGTGCCAGCAGAGCCGGGACAGGGAACACCGGGGAGCTGTTTTTT. Amino acids: CASRAGTGNTGELFF. V is TRBV27 and J is TRBJ2-2, with TRBD1 identical over 8 bases. J was trimmed by 1 base and V by 6 bases; bases with no gene match: 4. CDR1 and CDR2 (germline): MNHEY, SMNVEV (reference sequence). The CDR3 runs 15 residues.

The chain couples TRBV7-8 to TRBJ2-7; no firm D call. V was cut by 1 base and J by 3 bases, with 10 bases left in between. Germline V gene sequence: CDR1 SGHVS, CDR2 FQNEAQ. The length of the CDR3 is 14 residues. CDR3 DNA: TGTGCCAGCAGCTTAGTGGCTCAGAACTACGAGCAGTACTTC. Translated: CASSLVAQNYEQYF.

The V and J genes are TRBV6-1 and TRBJ2-7; 8 bases map to TRBD1. Losses at the gene ends were 7 bases for V and 5 bases for J; bases not matched to a gene: 7. The CDR3 is made up of 13 amino acids. Germline-derived CDR1 and CDR2 are MNHNS and SASEGT. The DNA for the CDR3 is TGTGCCAGCATTGCAGGGGGCCCCCACGAGCAGTACTTC. Amino acids: CASIAGGPHEQYF.

The J gene is TRBJ1-2, the V gene TRBV6-5; D is unresolved. The CDR3 runs to 14 residues. Germline-derived CDR1 and CDR2 are MNHEY and SVGAGI. Trimming shortened V by 5 bases and J by 10 bases, and 20 bases separated the two germline ends. Here the CDR3 reads CASSRDFSSEVYTF. The CDR3 nucleotides read TGTGCCAGCAGTCGAGACTTTTCTTCGGAAGTCTACACCTTC.

This clone was detected only once. The chain has TRBV5-1 and TRBJ2-1; 11 nucleotides align to TRBD2. Germline-derived CDR1 and CDR2 are SGHRS and YFSETQ. The CDR3 has 16 residues. The ends lost 3 bases at V and 6 bases at J; junction bases unmatched: 8. CDR3 loop: CASSWTTSGNGNEQFF. The DNA for the CDR3 is TGCGCCAGCAGCTGGACGACTAGCGGGAACGGCAATGAGCAGTTCTTC. Based on the CDR3 plus reference TRBV5-1 and TRBJ2-1, the full variable domain is KAGVTQTPRYLIKTRGQQVTLSCSPISGHRSVSWYQQTPGQGLQFLFEYFSETQRNKGNFPGRFSGRQFSNSRSEMNVSTLELGDSALYLCASSWTTSGNGNEQFFGPGTRLTVL.

CDR3 in amino acids: CASSVQGPQETQYF. CDR3 in DNA: TGTGCCAGCAGTGTACAGGGTCCCCAAGAGACCCAGTACTTC. The rearrangement links TRBV6-6 to TRBJ2-5; tentatively, D is TRBD1 (6 bases). CDR3 length: 14 residues. Germline V gene lookup returns CDR1 MNHNY and CDR2 SVGAGI (reference sequence). The V gene lost 5 bases and the J gene lost 1 base, with 11 bases spanning the gap.

This clone appeared a single time. The chain combines TRBV2 with TRBJ2-7; 10 bases align to TRBD1. V dropped 11 bases and J dropped 3; count of bases not matched to a gene: 4. The germline CDR1 and CDR2 sequences are SNHLY and FYNNEI. This CDR3 has 12 amino acids. CDR3 residues: CAGTGEGYEQYF. Here the CDR3 DNA reads TGTGCCGGGACAGGGGAGGGCTACGAGCAGTACTTC.

This sequence joins TRBV11-2 and TRBJ1-1, with D uncertain. Per the germline V gene, CDR1 is SGHAT and CDR2 is FQNNGV. This CDR3 comprises 13 residues. V lost 0 bases to trimming and J lost 1 base, with 3 bases between them. This CDR3 is CASSLDWNTEAFF. The CDR3 DNA is TGTGCCAGCAGCTTAGATTGGAACACTGAAGCTTTCTTT.

The chain carries TRBV19 and TRBJ1-2, with a tentative D call TRBD1 (6 bases). The CDR3 is made up of 13 amino acids. Germline CDR1 reads LNHDA; CDR2 reads SQIVND (reference sequence). The V and J ends lost 6 bases and 6 bases respectively, with 14 bases between them. CDR3 DNA: TGTGCCAGTAGCCCCGGGGGGCTCCATGGCTACACCTTC. Protein sequence: CASSPGGLHGYTF.

This chain joins TRBV4-1 and TRBJ2-7, with 8 bases aligning to TRBD2. This CDR3 has 15 residues. The germline gives CDR1 MGHRA, CDR2 YSYEKL. J was trimmed by 0 bases and V by 4 bases; bases with no gene match: 5. CDR3 residues: CASSPGAGVSYEQYF. The CDR3, as DNA: TGCGCCAGCAGCCCCGGAGCGGGAGTCTCCTACGAGCAGTACTTC.

V is TRBV25-1 and J is TRBJ1-4; 11 bases fit TRBD1. CDR3 length: 16 amino acids. The V gene end was trimmed by 3 bases and the J gene end by 8 bases; junction bases not matched to a gene: 8. Germline lookup yields CDR1 MGHDK and CDR2 SYGVNS. Here the CDR3 reads CASSDRGGTGGEKLFF. CDR3 coding DNA: TGTGCCAGCAGTGATCGTGGCGGGACAGGGGGAGAAAAACTGTTTTTT.

The chain combines TRBV11-3 with TRBJ2-2, with D hard to call. The germline gives CDR1 SGHNT, CDR2 YENEEA. The CDR3 runs 11 residues. Trimming pared 9 bases from V and 10 bases from J, leaving 12 bases between. The CDR3 here is CASFSSAELFF. The CDR3 DNA follows: TGTGCCAGTTTCTCTTCGGCGGAGCTGTTTTTT. The full variable domain, with the rest looked up from reference TRBV11-3 and TRBJ2-2, is EAGVVQSPRYKIIEKKQPVAFWCNPISGHNTLYWYLQNLGQGPELLIRYENEEAVDDSQLPKDRFSAERLKGVDSTLKIQPAELGDSAVYLCASFSSAELFFGEGSRLTVL.

The chain has TRBV10-1 and TRBJ1-5; 9 nucleotides line up with TRBD1. V trimming: 8 bases; J trimming: 4 bases; junction bases outside the gene matches: 6. The germline V gene has CDR1 WNHNN and CDR2 SYGVQD (reference sequence). The CDR3 runs to 14 residues. The CDR3 sequence: CASAAGTGNQPQHF. The CDR3 DNA is TGCGCCAGCGCGGCCGGGACAGGGAATCAGCCCCAGCATTTT.

J is TRBJ2-1 and V is TRBV14; 12 positions match TRBD2. The CDR3 has 19 amino acids. With 4 bases clipped from V and 4 bases from J, the junction kept 14 bases outside the gene matches. Looked up from germline, CDR1 is SGHDN and CDR2 is FVKESK. CDR3 sequence (DNA): TGTGCCAGCAGCCCACAGAGGACTAGCGGGATGTGGTCATACAATGAGCAGTTCTTC. It is translated as CASSPQRTSGMWSYNEQFF.

This clone has only a few counts. The chain is built from TRBV7-2 and TRBJ1-3; tentative D call: TRBD1 (5 bases). The germline gives CDR1 SGHTA, CDR2 FQGNSA. Trimming pared 5 bases from V and 1 base from J, leaving 12 bases between. The CDR3 consists of 15 residues. CDR3 nucleotide sequence: TGTGCCAGCAGCACGACAGTTCTTTCTGGAAACACCATATATTTT. Protein: CASSTTVLSGNTIYF.

The rearrangement uses TRBV18 and TRBJ1-2; D uncertain. CDR1 KGHSH and CDR2 LQKENI come from the germline V gene. CDR3 size: 13 residues. Trimming removed 2 bases at V and 5 bases at J, with 9 bases between. CDR3 amino acids: CASSPDSEYGYTF. CDR3 bases: TGTGCCAGCTCACCAGATTCAGAGTATGGCTACACCTTC. Drawing the rest from reference TRBV18 and TRBJ1-2, the complete variable domain is NAGVMQNPRHLVRRRGQEARLRCSPMKGHSHVYWYRQLPEEGLKFMVYLQKENIIDESGMPKERFSAEFPKEGPSILRIQQVVRGDSAAYFCASSPDSEYGYTFGSGTRLTVV.

The chain links TRBV6-6 to TRBJ1-2; 11 bases agree with TRBD1. Trimming removed 6 bases from V and 7 bases from J; junction bases left unmatched: 13. CDR1 is MNHNY, CDR2 SVGAGI, per germline (reference sequence). The CDR3 contains 16 residues. The CDR3 DNA is TGTGCCAGCAGGTACAATGCCGGACAGGGGGCAGGTGGCTACACCTTC. This translates into CASRYNAGQGAGGYTF.

V gene TRBV19 combines with J gene TRBJ2-1; 16 nucleotides align to TRBD2. This CDR3 contains 16 residues. V was clipped by 7 bases and J by 2 bases; unmatched bases: 2. Germline V gene data show CDR1 as LNHDA and CDR2 as SQIVND (reference sequence). The CDR3 region has the DNA TGTGCCAGTAAAGGGACTAGCGGGAGGGCCTACAATGAGCAGTTCTTC. It encodes CASKGTSGRAYNEQFF.

This clone was counted a few times. The chain recombines TRBV11-2 with TRBJ2-1; 7 bases match TRBD1. With V trimmed by 5 bases and J by 3 bases, 7 bases remained unmatched. Germline lookup yields CDR1 SGHAT and CDR2 FQNNGV. The CDR3 totals 15 residues. Here the CDR3 DNA reads TGTGCCAGCAGCCCCGGGACAGCCCTCTACAATGAGCAGTTCTTC. Protein product: CASSPGTALYNEQFF.

The rearrangement uses TRBV28 and TRBJ2-7; 10 nucleotides align to TRBD2. Germline V gene lookup returns CDR1 MDHEN and CDR2 SYDVKM. Trimming cost V 6 bases and J 6 bases; bases outside gene matches: 8. The CDR3 loop spans 14 amino acids. The CDR3, as DNA: TGTGCCAGCAGCGTGAGCGGGAGGGCCTCCGAGCAGTACTTC. Amino acids: CASSVSGRASEQYF. The full variable domain, rest sourced from reference TRBV28 and TRBJ2-7, is DVKVTQSSRYLVKRTGEKVFLECVQDMDHENMFWYRQDPGLGLRLIYFSYDVKMKEKGDIPEGYSVSREKKERFSLILESASTNQTSMYLCASSVSGRASEQYFGPGTRLTVT.

CDR3 sequence: CASRGFSNTGELFF. The DNA for the CDR3 is TGTGCCAGTCGAGGTTTTTCGAACACCGGGGAGCTGTTTTTT. J is TRBJ2-2 and V is TRBV19; D not resolved. This CDR3 spans 14 amino acids. V lost 8 bases and J 0 bases, leaving 10 bases between the germline ends. The germline gives CDR1 LNHDA, CDR2 SQIVND (reference sequence).

This clone was seen repeatedly, ten times or more. The V and J genes are TRBV2 and TRBJ2-1; D is tentatively TRBD1 or TRBD2 (5 bases each). CDR3 length: 14 residues. The V gene lost 6 bases and the J gene lost 8 bases, with 17 bases spanning the gap. Germline V gives CDR1 SNHLY, CDR2 FYNNEI. The CDR3 is CASRPGRQEDEQFF. The CDR3 bases are TGTGCCAGCAGACCGGGACGGCAAGAGGATGAGCAGTTCTTC.

A word on this clone: Within the sample, other DNA sequences also encode this same CDR3. The CDR3 loop reads CASSLREGLHEQYF. CDR3 DNA sequence: TGCGCCAGCAGCTTGCGGGAGGGCCTCCACGAGCAGTACTTC. This chain links TRBV5-1 with TRBJ2-7; 8 positions match TRBD2. In germline, CDR1 is SGHRS, CDR2 YFSETQ. The length of the CDR3 is 14 residues. V trimming: 1 base; J trimming: 5 bases; junction bases outside the gene matches: 5.

As DNA, the CDR3 is TGCGCCAGCAGCTTGGAGTACCGCGCAGCCCAGCATTTT. As protein: CASSLEYRAAQHF. The genes are TRBV5-1 and TRBJ1-5; D is undetermined. CDR3 length: 13 amino acids. CDR1 is SGHRS and CDR2 is YFSETQ in the germline V gene. V shed 0 bases and J shed 11 bases, with 12 bases lying between them.

The V and J genes are TRBV19 and TRBJ2-2; 7 bases match TRBD2. With 7 bases clipped from V and 6 bases from J, the junction kept 14 bases outside the gene matches. The CDR3 is made up of 16 amino acids. CDR1 is LNHDA, CDR2 SQIVND, per germline (reference sequence). This CDR3 reads CASIFGGSDYPGELFF. The CDR3 nucleotides are TGTGCCAGTATATTTGGCGGGAGTGACTATCCCGGGGAGCTGTTTTTT. The full variable domain, its missing parts supplied by reference TRBV19 and TRBJ2-2, is DGGITQSPKYLFRKEGQNVTLSCEQNLNHDAMYWYRQDPGQGLRLIYYSQIVNDFQKGDIAEGYSVSREKKESFPLTVTSAQKNPTAFYLCASIFGGSDYPGELFFGEGSRLTVL.